This T cell receptor beta chain originates from a study of read filtering for tumor transcriptome and immune sequencing. The library was built from roughly 400 ng RNA with molecular barcoded adaptors for alpha/delta and beta/gamma chains. TCRdb re-analysed the reads in MiXCR, keeping a single row per CDR3 protein. The data show about 10,000 distinct CDR3 sequences, about 17% seen once. Comment on this clonotype: A much larger clone lies a single base off, so this may be a read error. It is likely a read error, because the conserved phenylalanine at the end of the CDR3 is missing.

Germline CDR1 and CDR2: SEHNR and FQNEAQ (reference sequence). The CDR3 has 15 amino acids. V trimming: 5 bases; J trimming: 0 bases; junction bases outside the gene matches: 6. Specimen: a population of CD138-negative cells sorted from bone marrow. The TCR was taken from a donor aged 40 or older with multiple myeloma. The chain joins TRBV7-9 to TRBJ1-1, with 7 bases aligning to TRBD1. CDR3 residues: CASSNQGGMNTEAFS. The DNA for the CDR3 is TGTGCCAGCAGCAATCAGGGGGGGATGAACACTGAAGCTTTCTCA.